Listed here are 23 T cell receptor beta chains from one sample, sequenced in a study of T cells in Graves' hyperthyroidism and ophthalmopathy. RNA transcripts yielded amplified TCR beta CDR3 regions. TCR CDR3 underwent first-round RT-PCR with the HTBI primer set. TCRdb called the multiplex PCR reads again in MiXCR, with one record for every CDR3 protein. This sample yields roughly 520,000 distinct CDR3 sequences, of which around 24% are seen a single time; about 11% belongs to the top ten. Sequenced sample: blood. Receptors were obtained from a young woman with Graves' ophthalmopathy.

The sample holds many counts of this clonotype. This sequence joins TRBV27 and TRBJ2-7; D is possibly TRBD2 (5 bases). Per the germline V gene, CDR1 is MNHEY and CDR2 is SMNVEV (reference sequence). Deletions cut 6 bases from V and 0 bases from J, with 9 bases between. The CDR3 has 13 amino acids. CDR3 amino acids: CASSRGFSYEQYF. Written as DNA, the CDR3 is TGTGCCAGCAGCCGGGGTTTCTCCTACGAGCAGTACTTC.

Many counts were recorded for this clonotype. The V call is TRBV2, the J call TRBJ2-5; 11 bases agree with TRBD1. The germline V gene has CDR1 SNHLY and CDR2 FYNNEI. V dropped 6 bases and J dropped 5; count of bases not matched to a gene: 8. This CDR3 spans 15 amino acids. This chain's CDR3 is CASRGTGGAVETQYF. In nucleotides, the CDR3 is TGTGCCAGCAGGGGGACAGGGGGGGCTGTGGAGACCCAGTACTTC.

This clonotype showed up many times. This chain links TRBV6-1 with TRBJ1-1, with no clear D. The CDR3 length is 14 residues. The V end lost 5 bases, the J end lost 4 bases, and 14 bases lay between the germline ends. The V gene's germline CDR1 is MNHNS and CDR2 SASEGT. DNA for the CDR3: TGTGCCAGCAGTCTGGGAAGGGTGAGCACTGAAGCTTTCTTT. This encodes CASSLGRVSTEAFF.

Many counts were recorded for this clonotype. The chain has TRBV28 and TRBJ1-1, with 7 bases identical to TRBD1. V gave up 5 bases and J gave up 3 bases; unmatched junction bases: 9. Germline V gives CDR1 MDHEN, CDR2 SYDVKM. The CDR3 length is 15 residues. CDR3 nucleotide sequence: TGTGCCAGCAGTGACCCACAGGGGAGGTACACTGAAGCTTTCTTT. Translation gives CASSDPQGRYTEAFF.

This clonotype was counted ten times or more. CDR3 region: CASSILAGTTQPQHF. As DNA, the CDR3 is TGTGCCAGTAGTATATTAGCAGGGACCACTCAGCCCCAGCATTTT. The rearrangement uses TRBV19 and TRBJ1-5, with D possibly matching TRBD1 (5 bases). Per the germline V gene, CDR1 is LNHDA and CDR2 is SQIVND (reference sequence). This CDR3 has 15 residues. The V gene lost 2 bases and the J gene lost 6 bases, with 14 bases spanning the gap.

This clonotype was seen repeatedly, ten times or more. The CDR3 sequence: CASSSPSGGAEAFF. The CDR3 region has the DNA TGTGCCAGCAGTTCACCTTCCGGGGGGGCTGAAGCTTTCTTT. The chain joins TRBV6-5 to TRBJ1-1; TRBD1 might be the D (5 bases). CDR3 length: 14 residues. The V gene lost 4 bases and the J gene lost 6 bases, with 15 bases spanning the gap. Germline assignment: CDR1 MNHEY and CDR2 SVGAGI.

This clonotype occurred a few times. In DNA form, the CDR3 reads TGCAGCGTCGTTGGTGGGACAGTCTCTTTCTTT. It yields the protein CSVVGGTVSFF. The chain uses TRBV29-1 and TRBJ1-1; 7 bases line up with TRBD1. J was trimmed by 12 bases and V by 6 bases; bases with no gene match: 10. The CDR3 totals 11 residues. CDR1 SQVTM and CDR2 ANQGSEA come from the germline V gene. Variable domain in full (rest from reference TRBV29-1 and TRBJ1-1): SAVISQKPSRDICQRGTSLTIQCQVDSQVTMMFWYRQQPGQSLTLIATANQGSEATYESGFVIDKFPISRPNLTFSTLTVSNMSPEDSSIYLCSVVGGTVSFFGQGTRLTVV.

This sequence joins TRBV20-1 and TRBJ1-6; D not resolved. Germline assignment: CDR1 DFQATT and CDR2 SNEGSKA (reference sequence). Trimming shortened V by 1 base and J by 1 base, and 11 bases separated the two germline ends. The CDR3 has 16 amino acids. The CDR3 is CSARGTAQSYNSPLHF. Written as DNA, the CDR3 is TGCAGTGCTAGAGGTACAGCTCAATCCTATAATTCACCCCTCCACTTT.

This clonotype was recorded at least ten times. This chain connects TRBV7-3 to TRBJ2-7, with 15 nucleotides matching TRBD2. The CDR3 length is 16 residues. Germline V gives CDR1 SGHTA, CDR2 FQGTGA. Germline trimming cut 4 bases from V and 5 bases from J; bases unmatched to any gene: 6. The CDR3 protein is CASSSEGLAGGNEQYF. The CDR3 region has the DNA TGTGCCAGCAGCTCCGAGGGACTAGCGGGGGGAAACGAGCAGTACTTC.

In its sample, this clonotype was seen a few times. The CDR3 reads CASSIESGGQPQHF. DNA of the CDR3: TGTGCCAGTAGTATAGAGTCAGGGGGTCAGCCCCAGCATTTT. This rearrangement joins TRBV19 to TRBJ1-5; 7 bases fit TRBD1. Germline V gives CDR1 LNHDA, CDR2 SQIVND (reference sequence). The CDR3 runs 14 residues. With 0 bases clipped from V and 6 bases from J, the junction kept 2 bases outside the gene matches.

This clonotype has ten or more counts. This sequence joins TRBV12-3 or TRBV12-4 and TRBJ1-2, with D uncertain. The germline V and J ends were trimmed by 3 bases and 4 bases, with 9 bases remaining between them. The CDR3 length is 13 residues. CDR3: CASSFGESYGYTF. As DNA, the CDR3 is TGTGCCAGCAGTTTTGGGGAGAGCTATGGCTACACCTTC.

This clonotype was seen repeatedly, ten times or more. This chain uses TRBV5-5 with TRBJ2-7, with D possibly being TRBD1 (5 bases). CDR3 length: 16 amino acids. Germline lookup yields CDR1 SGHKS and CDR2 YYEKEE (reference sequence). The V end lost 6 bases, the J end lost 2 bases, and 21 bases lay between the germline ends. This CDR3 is CASTQPFGAETYEQYF. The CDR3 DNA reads TGTGCCAGCACCCAACCGTTTGGGGCGGAAACCTACGAGCAGTACTTC.

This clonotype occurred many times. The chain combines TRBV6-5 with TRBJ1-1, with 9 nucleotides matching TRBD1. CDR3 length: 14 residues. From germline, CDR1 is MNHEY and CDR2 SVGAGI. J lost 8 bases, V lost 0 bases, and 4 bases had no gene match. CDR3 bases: TGTGCCAGCAGTTACTCGAGACAGGGGGAGGAAGCTTTCTTT. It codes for CASSYSRQGEEAFF.

DNA of the CDR3: TGTGCCAGCAGGGACTACACACTAGGGGAGACCCAGTACTTC. This translates into CASRDYTLGETQYF. This rearrangement joins TRBV12-3 or TRBV12-4 to TRBJ2-5; D possibly corresponds to TRBD2 (6 bases). This CDR3 has 14 amino acids. Trimming removed 6 bases at V and 5 bases at J, with 16 bases between.

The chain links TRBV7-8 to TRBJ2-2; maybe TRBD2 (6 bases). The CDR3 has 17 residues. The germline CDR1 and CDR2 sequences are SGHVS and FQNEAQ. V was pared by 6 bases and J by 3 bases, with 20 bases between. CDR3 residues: CASRFPQEGTDTGELFF. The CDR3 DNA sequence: TGTGCCAGCAGATTTCCGCAGGAGGGCACGGACACCGGGGAGCTGTTTTTT. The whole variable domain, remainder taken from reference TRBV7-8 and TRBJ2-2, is GAGVSQSPRYKVAKRGQDVALRCDPISGHVSLFWYQQALGQGPEFLTYFQNEAQLDKSGLPSDRFFAERPEGSVSTLKIQRTQQEDSAVYLCASRFPQEGTDTGELFFGEGSRLTVL.

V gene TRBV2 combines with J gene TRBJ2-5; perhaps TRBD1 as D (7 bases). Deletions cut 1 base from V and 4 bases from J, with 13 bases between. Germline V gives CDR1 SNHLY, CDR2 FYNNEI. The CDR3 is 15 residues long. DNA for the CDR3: TGTGCCAGCAGTGAAGGGTCAGGGGGGCGAGAGACCCAGTACTTC. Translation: CASSEGSGGRETQYF.

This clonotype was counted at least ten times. CDR3 residues: CASSINGGNTGELFF. As DNA, the CDR3 is TGTGCCAGCAGCATAAATGGGGGGAACACCGGGGAGCTGTTTTTT. The chain has TRBV7-3 and TRBJ2-2; D possibly uses TRBD1 or TRBD2 (5 bases each). Germline values: CDR1 SGHTA, CDR2 FQGTGA. The CDR3 is 15 amino acids. The germline V and J ends were trimmed by 5 bases and 1 base, with 11 bases remaining between them.

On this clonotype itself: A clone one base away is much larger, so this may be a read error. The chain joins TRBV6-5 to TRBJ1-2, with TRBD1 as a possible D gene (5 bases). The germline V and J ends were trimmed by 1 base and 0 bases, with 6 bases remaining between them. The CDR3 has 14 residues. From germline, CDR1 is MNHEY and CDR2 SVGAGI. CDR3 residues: CASSYLTANYGYTF. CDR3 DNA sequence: TGTGCCAGCAGTTACTTGACAGCTAACTATGGCTACACCTTC.

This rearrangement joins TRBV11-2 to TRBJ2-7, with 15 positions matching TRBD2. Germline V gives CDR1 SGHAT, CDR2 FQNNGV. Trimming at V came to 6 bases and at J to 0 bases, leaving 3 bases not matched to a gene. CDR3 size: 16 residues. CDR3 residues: CASSGTSGGISYEQYF. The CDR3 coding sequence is TGTGCCAGCAGTGGGACTAGCGGGGGGATCTCCTACGAGCAGTACTTC.

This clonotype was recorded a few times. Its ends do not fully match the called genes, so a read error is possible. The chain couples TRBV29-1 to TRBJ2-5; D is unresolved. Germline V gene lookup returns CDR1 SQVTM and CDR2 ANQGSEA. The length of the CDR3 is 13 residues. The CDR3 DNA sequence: TGCGGCGTTGACCTACAGCTCAAAGAGACCCAGTACTTC. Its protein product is CGVDLQLKETQYF. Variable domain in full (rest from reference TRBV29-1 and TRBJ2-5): SAVISQKPSRDICQRGTSLTIQCQVDSQVTMMFWYRQQPGQSLTLIATANQGSEATYESGFVIDKFPISRPNLTFSTLTVSNMSPEDSSIYLCGVDLQLKETQYFGPGTRLLVL.

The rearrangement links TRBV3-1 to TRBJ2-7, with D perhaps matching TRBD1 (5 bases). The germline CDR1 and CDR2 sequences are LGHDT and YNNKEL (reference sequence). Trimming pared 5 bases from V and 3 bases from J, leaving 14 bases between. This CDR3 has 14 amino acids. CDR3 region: CASSSHDSFYEQYF. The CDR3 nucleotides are TGTGCCAGCAGCTCCCACGACAGCTTCTACGAGCAGTACTTC.

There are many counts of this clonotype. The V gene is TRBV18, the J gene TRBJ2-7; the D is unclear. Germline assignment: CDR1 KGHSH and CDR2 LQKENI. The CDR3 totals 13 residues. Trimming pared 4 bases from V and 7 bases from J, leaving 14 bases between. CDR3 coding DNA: TGTGCCAGCTCACTCTCCACATTTTTTGAGCAGTACTTC. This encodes CASSLSTFFEQYF. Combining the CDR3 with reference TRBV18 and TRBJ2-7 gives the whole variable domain NAGVMQNPRHLVRRRGQEARLRCSPMKGHSHVYWYRQLPEEGLKFMVYLQKENIIDESGMPKERFSAEFPKEGPSILRIQQVVRGDSAAYFCASSLSTFFEQYFGPGTRLTVT.

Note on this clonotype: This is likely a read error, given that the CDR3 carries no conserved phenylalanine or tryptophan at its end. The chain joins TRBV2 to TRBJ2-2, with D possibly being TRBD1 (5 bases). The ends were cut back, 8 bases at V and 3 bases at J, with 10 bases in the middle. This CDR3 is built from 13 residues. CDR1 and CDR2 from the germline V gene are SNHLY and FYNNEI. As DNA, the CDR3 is TGTGCCAGCTGGGCAGGGCACACCGGGGAGCTGTTTGTT. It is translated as CASWAGHTGELFV.